This passage covers 18 T cell receptor beta chains from one sample sequenced in a study of human T cells and chemical hapten exposure. TCRdb re-called the RACE reads through MiXCR, storing one row per CDR3 protein. The sample lists tens of thousands of distinct CDR3 sequences; more than 8% were seen once. The sample's time point: pre-sensitization, week 0. Stated treatment: therapeutic diphenylcyclopropenone sensitization with weekly scalp DPC. Specimen: whole blood, collected in connection with sensitization to the hapten diphenylcyclopropenone (DPC). These TCRs come from a man between 35 and 55 years old with alopecia areata. Some clones in this sample may be carry-over from other donors' samples.

This clonotype was observed a few times. This sequence joins TRBV28 and TRBJ2-7; 8 nucleotides agree with TRBD1. V gave up 4 bases and J gave up 6 bases; unmatched junction bases: 2. The CDR3 has 12 residues. Germline values: CDR1 MDHEN, CDR2 SYDVKM. The CDR3 coding sequence is TGTGCCAGCAGTTGGACAGGGACCGAGCAGTACTTC. The encoded protein is CASSWTGTEQYF.

This chain joins TRBV20-1 and TRBJ2-1, with D maybe TRBD1 (5 bases). The CDR3 has 13 residues. CDR1 is DFQATT and CDR2 is SNEGSKA in the germline V gene (reference sequence). V lost 8 bases, J lost 3 bases, and 14 bases lay in between. The CDR3 loop reads CSPYGAGYNEQFF. DNA of the CDR3: TGCAGTCCCTATGGGGCAGGCTACAATGAGCAGTTCTTC.

Of note for this clonotype: A much bigger clone sits one base away, suggesting this may be a read error. The rearrangement links TRBV6-5 to TRBJ2-7; D is possibly TRBD1 (7 bases). The V gene lost 6 bases and the J gene lost 3 bases, with 15 bases spanning the gap. The CDR3 runs 14 residues. Germline values: CDR1 MNHEY, CDR2 SVGAGI. The CDR3 DNA follows: TGTGCCAGCAGCACAGGGGACTCTCACTACGAGCAGTACTTC. The encoded protein is CASSTGDSHYEQYF.

Points on this clonotype: A much larger clonotype is one base distant, so this may be a read error. The V gene is TRBV4-1, the J gene TRBJ2-5; 14 nucleotides align to TRBD2. After removal of 3 bases from V and 7 bases from J, the junction contained 4 bases not matched to a gene. Germline CDR1 reads MGHRA; CDR2 reads YSYEKL. The CDR3 length is 15 residues. The CDR3 coding sequence is TGCGCCAGCAGCCAGGGACTAGCGGGAGAAGGGACCCAGTACTTC. Its translation: CASSQGLAGEGTQYF.

This clonotype occurred many times. This chain connects TRBV7-9 to TRBJ2-2, with a weak D call TRBD2 (5 bases). This CDR3 has 15 residues. Germline V gene sequence: CDR1 SEHNR, CDR2 FQNEAQ (reference sequence). The CDR3 bases are TGTGCGTCTTCACCGCGACTACATTTGAGCGGGGAGCTGTTTTTT. Translation: CASSPRLHLSGELFF.

J is TRBJ2-2 and V is TRBV27, with D hard to call. There are 13 residues in the CDR3. The germline gives CDR1 MNHEY, CDR2 SMNVEV (reference sequence). V was pared by 0 bases and J by 8 bases, with 7 bases between. This CDR3 reads CASSLSSRGELFF. For the CDR3, the DNA is TGTGCCAGCAGTTTATCGTCTAGGGGGGAGCTGTTTTTT.

The V call is TRBV5-5, the J call TRBJ2-7, with D tentatively TRBD1 or TRBD2 (5 bases each). Germline values: CDR1 SGHKS, CDR2 YYEKEE (reference sequence). The CDR3 length is 14 residues. The V and J ends lost 0 bases and 2 bases respectively, with 9 bases between them. CDR3 DNA: TGTGCCAGCAGCTTGGGAGGGACCCCCTACGAGCAGTACTTC. It encodes CASSLGGTPYEQYF.

The chain is built from TRBV7-2 and TRBJ2-6, with D possibly TRBD2 on 7 matching bases. This CDR3 is 15 amino acids long. In germline, CDR1 is SGHTA, CDR2 FQGNSA. The V and J ends lost 3 bases and 4 bases respectively, with 10 bases between them. CDR3 amino acids: CASSFGGPGANVLTF. Written as DNA, the CDR3 is TGTGCCAGCAGCTTCGGGGGGCCCGGGGCCAACGTCCTGACTTTC.

This clonotype was picked up a small number of times. The chain combines TRBV7-9 with TRBJ2-3; D call uncertain. From germline, CDR1 is SEHNR and CDR2 FQNEAQ (reference sequence). The CDR3 runs to 16 residues. V lost 1 base and J lost 0, with 11 bases in between. CDR3: CASSLVAAGSTDTQYF. Written as DNA, the CDR3 is TGTGCCAGCAGCTTAGTCGCCGCCGGAAGCACAGATACGCAGTATTTT.

The chain employs TRBV5-8 and TRBJ2-1; TRBD1 might be the D (5 bases). Trimming pared 0 bases from V and 9 bases from J, leaving 13 bases between. Germline CDR1 is SGHTS and CDR2 is YDEGEE. CDR3 length: 14 amino acids. The CDR3: CASSLGTVGVEQFF. CDR3 DNA sequence: TGTGCCAGCAGCTTGGGGACCGTAGGGGTTGAGCAGTTCTTC.

The chain recombines TRBV28 with TRBJ2-1; 12 bases match TRBD2. This CDR3 region has 17 residues. J was trimmed by 0 bases and V by 4 bases; bases with no gene match: 4. The germline V gene encodes CDR1 MDHEN and CDR2 SYDVKM. The CDR3 protein is CASSSGLAGLSYNEQFF. The DNA of the CDR3 is TGTGCCAGCAGTTCGGGACTAGCGGGCCTCTCCTACAATGAGCAGTTCTTC.

V gene TRBV6-5 combines with J gene TRBJ2-2, with TRBD1 matching over 11 bases. Looked up from germline, CDR1 is MNHEY and CDR2 is SVGAGI. This CDR3 comprises 16 residues. V lost 2 bases and J lost 4; bases outside the gene matches: 3. The CDR3 loop is CASSYRTGGGTGELFF. CDR3 sequence (DNA): TGTGCCAGCAGTTACAGGACAGGGGGCGGCACCGGGGAGCTGTTTTTT.

This sequence joins TRBV6-2 or TRBV6-3 and TRBJ2-1; 8 bases map to TRBD2. Germline V gives CDR1 MNHEY, CDR2 SVGEGT. V was clipped by 7 bases and J by 9 bases; unmatched bases: 14. The CDR3 consists of 15 residues. The chain's CDR3 is CASTASGLLYREQFF. CDR3 coding DNA: TGTGCCAGCACTGCTAGCGGGTTATTGTATCGTGAGCAGTTCTTC.

This chain joins TRBV5-1 and TRBJ2-1; D is uncertain. The V and J ends lost 5 bases and 0 bases respectively, with 9 bases between them. The CDR3 has 14 amino acids. Germline-derived CDR1 and CDR2 are SGHRS and YFSETQ. The CDR3 loop reads CASRTESSYNEQFF. The CDR3 region has the DNA TGCGCCAGCAGGACTGAGAGCTCCTACAATGAGCAGTTCTTC.

This clonotype was counted at least ten times. The chain is built from TRBV19 and TRBJ1-4; TRBD1 might be the D (6 bases). CDR1 and CDR2 (germline): LNHDA, SQIVND (reference sequence). V was clipped by 6 bases and J by 0 bases, with 14 bases between them. CDR3 size: 16 residues. The CDR3 DNA is TGTGCCAGTAGGCTCGGGACAATCTCAACTAATGAAAAACTGTTTTTT. Its translation: CASRLGTISTNEKLFF.

This clonotype has ten or more counts. This sequence joins TRBV10-3 and TRBJ2-1, with TRBD2 matching 12 bases. CDR3 length: 15 residues. V dropped 7 bases and J dropped 10; count of bases not matched to a gene: 11. Per germline, CDR1 ENHRY and CDR2 SYGVKD. For the CDR3, the DNA is TGTGCCATCAAGTCACTAGCGGGAGGCCCCGGCGAGCAGTTCTTC. Protein sequence: CAIKSLAGGPGEQFF.

This clonotype has ten or more counts. The V gene is TRBV5-6, the J gene TRBJ2-7; 13 bases are shared with TRBD2. CDR1 is SGHDT, CDR2 YYEEEE, per germline. The V segment lost 0 bases and the J segment 0 bases; nucleotides outside the gene matches: 0. The CDR3 extends over 16 amino acids. The CDR3 region has the DNA TGTGCCAGCAGCTTGGGGACTAGCGGGAGCTCCTACGAGCAGTACTTC. It translates to CASSLGTSGSSYEQYF.

V gene TRBV3-1 combines with J gene TRBJ1-5; unclear D gene. V was clipped by 4 bases and J by 0 bases, with 10 bases between them. Germline loops: CDR1 LGHDT, CDR2 YNNKEL (reference sequence). The CDR3 runs to 15 residues. This CDR3 is CASSRTVGSNQPQHF. CDR3 DNA: TGTGCCAGCAGCCGGACGGTCGGTAGCAATCAGCCCCAGCATTTT.